This TCR beta chain was sequenced in a study of cytomegalovirus exposure and HLA in healthy donors. Study results and limitations: Associated with cytomegalovirus, according to the listing, were around 160 TCR beta chains.

Turning to this clone: The antigen is undetermined.

Some clones are missing from TCRdb's copy, which holds only in-frame ones; the method was immunoSEQ multiplex PCR. Of hundreds of thousands of clones listed, more than 80% are singletons. There are 16 residues in the CDR3. Trimming took off 1 base at V and 8 bases at J, with 19 bases between the two ends. Germline V lookup: CDR1 SGHRS, CDR2 YFSETQ. This TCR was sampled from a woman aged 18 to 35 in good health and CMV-seronegative. Input material: PBMCs. The V and J genes are TRBV5-1 and TRBJ2-1; weak D call: TRBD2 (6 bases). CDR3 DNA: TGCGCCAGCAGCTTGACTAGCCAGCGGGTGTACGATGAGCAGTTCTTC. Translating it yields CASSLTSQRVYDEQFF.